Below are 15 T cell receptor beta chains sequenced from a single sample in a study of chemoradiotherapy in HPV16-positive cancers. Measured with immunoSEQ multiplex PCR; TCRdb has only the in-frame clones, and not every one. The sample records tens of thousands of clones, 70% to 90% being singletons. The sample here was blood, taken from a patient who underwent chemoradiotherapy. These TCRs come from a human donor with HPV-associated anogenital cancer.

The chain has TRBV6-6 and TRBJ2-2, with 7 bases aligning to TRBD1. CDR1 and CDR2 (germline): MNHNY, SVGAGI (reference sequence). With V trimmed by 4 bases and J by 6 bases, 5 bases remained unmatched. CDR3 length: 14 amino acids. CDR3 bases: TGTGCCAGCAGTTTGACAGGGTGGGCCGGGGAGCTGTTTTTT. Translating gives CASSLTGWAGELFF.

The CDR3 bases are TGTGCCAGCAGTTTATCGGGGACAGGGAACTATGGCTACACCTTC. This gives the protein CASSLSGTGNYGYTF. The J gene is TRBJ1-2, the V gene TRBV27, with 9 bases aligning to TRBD1. Trimming removed 0 bases from V and 2 bases from J; junction bases left unmatched: 1. CDR1 is MNHEY, CDR2 SMNVEV, per germline (reference sequence). This CDR3 has 15 amino acids.

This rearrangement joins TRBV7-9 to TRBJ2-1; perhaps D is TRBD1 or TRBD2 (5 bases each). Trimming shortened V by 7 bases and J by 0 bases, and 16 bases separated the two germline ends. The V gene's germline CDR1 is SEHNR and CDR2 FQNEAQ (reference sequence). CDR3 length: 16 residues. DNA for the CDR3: TGTGCCAGCAATGGCCCGGGACCCAGCTCCTACAATGAGCAGTTCTTC. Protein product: CASNGPGPSSYNEQFF.

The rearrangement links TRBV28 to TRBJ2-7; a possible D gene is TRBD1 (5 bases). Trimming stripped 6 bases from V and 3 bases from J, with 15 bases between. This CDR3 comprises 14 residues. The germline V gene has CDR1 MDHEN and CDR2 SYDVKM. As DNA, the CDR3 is TGTGCCAGCAGCAGGGCGTCACAAAACTACGAGCAGTACTTC. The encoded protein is CASSRASQNYEQYF.

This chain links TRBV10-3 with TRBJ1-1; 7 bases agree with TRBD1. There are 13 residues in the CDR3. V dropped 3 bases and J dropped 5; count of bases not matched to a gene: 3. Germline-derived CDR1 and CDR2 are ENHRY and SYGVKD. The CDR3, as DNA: TGTGCCATCAGTGAAGACAGGGATACTGAAGCTTTCTTT. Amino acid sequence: CAISEDRDTEAFF.

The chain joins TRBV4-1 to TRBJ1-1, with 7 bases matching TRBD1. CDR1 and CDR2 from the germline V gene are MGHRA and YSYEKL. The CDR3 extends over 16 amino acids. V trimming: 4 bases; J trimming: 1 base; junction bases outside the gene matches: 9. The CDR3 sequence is CASSRIQGMGNTEAFF. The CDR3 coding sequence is TGCGCCAGCAGCCGAATACAGGGGATGGGGAACACTGAAGCTTTCTTT.

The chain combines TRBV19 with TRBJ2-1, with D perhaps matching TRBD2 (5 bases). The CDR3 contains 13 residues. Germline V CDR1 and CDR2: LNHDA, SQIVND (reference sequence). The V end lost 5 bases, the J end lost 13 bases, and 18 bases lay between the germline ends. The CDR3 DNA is TGTGCCAGTAGTCCGCCGACCCCGGGGTTCCAGTTCTTC. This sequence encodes CASSPPTPGFQFF.

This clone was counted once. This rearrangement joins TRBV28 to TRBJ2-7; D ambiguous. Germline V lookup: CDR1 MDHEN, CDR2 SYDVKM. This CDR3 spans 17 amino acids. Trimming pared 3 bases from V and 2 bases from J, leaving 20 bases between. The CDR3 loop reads CASSFVFGAARAYEQYF. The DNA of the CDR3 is TGTGCCAGCAGTTTTGTTTTCGGTGCAGCTCGGGCCTACGAGCAGTACTTC.

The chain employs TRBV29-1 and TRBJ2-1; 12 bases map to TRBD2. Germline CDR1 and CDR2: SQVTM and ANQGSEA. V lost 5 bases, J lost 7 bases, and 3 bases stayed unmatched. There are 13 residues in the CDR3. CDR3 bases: TGCAGCGTTCCTGGGACTAGCGGGAATGAGCAGTTCTTC. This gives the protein CSVPGTSGNEQFF.

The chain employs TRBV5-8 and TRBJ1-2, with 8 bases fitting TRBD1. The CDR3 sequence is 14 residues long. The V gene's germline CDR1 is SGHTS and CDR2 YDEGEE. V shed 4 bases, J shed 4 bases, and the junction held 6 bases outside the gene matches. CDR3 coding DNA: TGTGCCAGCAGCGCCCCGACAGGGGTCTATGGCTACACCTTC. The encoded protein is CASSAPTGVYGYTF.

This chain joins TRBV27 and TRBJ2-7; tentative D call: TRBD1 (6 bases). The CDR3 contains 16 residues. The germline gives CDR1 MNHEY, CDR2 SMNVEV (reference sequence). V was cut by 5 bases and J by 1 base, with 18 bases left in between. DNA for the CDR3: TGTGCCAGCAGTAAAAACCGGGACACGGCATCCTACGAGCAGTACTTC. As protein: CASSKNRDTASYEQYF.

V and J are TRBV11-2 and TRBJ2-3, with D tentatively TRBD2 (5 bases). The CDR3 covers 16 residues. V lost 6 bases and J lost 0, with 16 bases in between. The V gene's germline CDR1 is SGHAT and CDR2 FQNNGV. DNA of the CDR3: TGTGCCAGCAGGGATCGGATTGGCGGGAGCACAGATACGCAGTATTTT. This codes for CASRDRIGGSTDTQYF.

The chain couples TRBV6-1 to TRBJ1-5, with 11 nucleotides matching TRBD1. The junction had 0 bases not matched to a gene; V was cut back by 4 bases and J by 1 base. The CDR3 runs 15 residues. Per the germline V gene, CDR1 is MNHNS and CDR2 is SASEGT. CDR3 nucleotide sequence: TGTGCCAGCAGTGGGACAGGGGGCAGCAATCAGCCCCAGCATTTT. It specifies CASSGTGGSNQPQHF.

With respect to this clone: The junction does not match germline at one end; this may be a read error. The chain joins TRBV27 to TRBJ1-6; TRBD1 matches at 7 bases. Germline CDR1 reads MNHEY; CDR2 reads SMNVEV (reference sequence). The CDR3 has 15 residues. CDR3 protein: CASSLEDRNNSPPHF. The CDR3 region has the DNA TGTGCCAGCAGTTTAGAGGACAGGAATAATTCACCCCCCCACTTT.

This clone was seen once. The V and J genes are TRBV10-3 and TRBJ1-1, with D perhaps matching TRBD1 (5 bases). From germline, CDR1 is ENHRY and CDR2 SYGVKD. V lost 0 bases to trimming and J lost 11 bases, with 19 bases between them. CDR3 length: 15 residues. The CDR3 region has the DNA TGTGCCATCAGTGAGTCGTCGAGGGGCACTTTAGTGGCTTTCTTT. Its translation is CAISESSRGTLVAFF.